This T cell receptor beta chain appears in the sequencing data of a study of cytomegalovirus exposure and HLA in healthy donors. The overall study: Some 85 million unique TCRs, all from HLA-typed donors, were included in an early release of the data.

The PCR used 60 Vbeta and 13 Jbeta primers. As handled by the study authors: About 10 million shared chains were among around 80 million unique TCR beta chains counted in a later analysis. Profiled with immunoSEQ multiplex PCR; TCRdb holds only in-frame clones, not every one. For V, J and clone size, that table is used; D and trimming come from the DNA. The table has about 200,000 clones, approximately 80% seen once. This CDR3 contains 14 residues. Germline-derived CDR1 and CDR2 are LNHDA and SQIVND (reference sequence). Between the trimmed V and J ends, which lost 7 bases and 1 base, there was a span of 11 bases.

The TCR comes from a man aged 50-59 years in good health and CMV-seronegative. This chain links TRBV19 with TRBJ1-5, with D possibly matching TRBD1 (6 bases). Sample: PBMCs. CDR3 amino acids: CASTLRGSNQPQHF. The CDR3 nucleotides are TGTGCCAGTACCCTCAGGGGCAGCAATCAGCCCCAGCATTTT.